This T cell receptor (beta chain) was identified in a study of cytomegalovirus exposure and HLA in healthy donors. Overall study findings and caveats: The dataset shows that most TCR sequences were rare, while some public TCRs occurred in many donors.

Notes on this clone: Its antigen is unidentified.

This table comes from immunoSEQ multiplex PCR, and its TCRdb copy is limited to in-frame clones, with some not included. The sample holds roughly 270,000 clones, 88% seen once. Germline loops: CDR1 SGHVS, CDR2 FQNEAQ. V lost 5 bases, J lost 4 bases, and 7 bases stayed unmatched. CDR3 length: 15 residues. The donors were part of the validation cohort, which consisted of some 120 subjects and was separate from the first cohort of around 620 subjects. This clonotype originated in a woman under 30 in good health and CMV-seronegative. Specimen: PBMCs. The chain links TRBV7-8 to TRBJ1-5; 8 bases are a match to TRBD1. CDR3 in amino acids: CASSARTGLNQPQHF. The CDR3 nucleotides are TGTGCCAGCAGCGCACGGACAGGGTTGAATCAGCCCCAGCATTTT.